These T cell receptor beta chains were read from a single sample in a study of blood T cells in healthy people across ages. TCRdb reanalysed the 5' RACE reads using MiXCR and keeps one entry per CDR3 protein. The repertoire holds 550,000 to 750,000 distinct CDR3 sequences, roughly 21% seen once, with roughly 3.9% in the top ten. The sequencing sample was made of blood. The origin of the receptors is a man between 65 and 85 years old in good health. Both conserved end residues are part of each CDR3. A D gene is named only where the DNA matches it firmly. Only some rows state a clone size, as once, few, many or a class for expanded clones.

>TRBV12-3/TRBV12-4|-|-|TRBJ1-4
TGTGCCAGCAGTTTTCTGCAGGGAAAGAATGAAAAACTGTTTTTT
CASSFLQGKNEKLFF
>TRBV7-3|-|-|TRBJ2-1
TGTGCCAGCAGCTTAACGTCCGGGACCATCCCTAACAATGAGCAGTTCTTC
CASSLTSGTIPNNEQFF
>TRBV28|many|-|TRBJ1-2
TGTGCCAGCAGTTTGCCGGGAAACTATGGCTACACCTTC
CASSLPGNYGYTF
>TRBV7-7|few|TRBD1|TRBJ2-6
TGTGCTAGCAGCCAGGGACAGGGTAACGTCCTGACTTTC
CASSQGQGNVLTF
>TRBV2|-|-|TRBJ1-5
TGTGCCAGCAGTGAAGCTTGGGGCAATCAGCCCCAGCATTTT
CASSEAWGNQPQHF
>TRBV28|few|-|TRBJ1-3
TGTGCCAGCAGCCCAGACACGGCAGGGGATCGCAACACCATATATTTT
CASSPDTAGDRNTIYF
>TRBV5-1|-|-|TRBJ2-3
TGCGCCAGCAGCTTGTATCTCCAGGTGACAGATACGCAGTATTTT
CASSLYLQVTDTQYF
>TRBV3-1|many|TRBD2|TRBJ2-5
TGTGCCAGCAATGGGCTAGCGGACCAAGAGACCCAGTACTTC
CASNGLADQETQYF
>TRBV6-1|many|-|TRBJ2-7
TGTGCCAGCACCCTTAGGACAGATGCCTACGAGCAGTACTTC
CASTLRTDAYEQYF
>TRBV6-1|-|-|TRBJ2-7
TGTGCCAGCAGGAAGTCTTACGACGAGCAGTACTTC
CASRKSYDEQYF
>TRBV6-4|few|TRBD1|TRBJ2-7
TGTGCCAGCAGTGACTCGTTACAGGGGAGTACCTACGAGCAGTACTTC
CASSDSLQGSTYEQYF
>TRBV6-1|-|TRBD2|TRBJ2-7
TGTGCCAGCAGTAGACTAGCGGGAGGTAAGACCTACGAGCAGTACTTC
CASSRLAGGKTYEQYF
>TRBV5-1|-|-|TRBJ2-1
TGCGCCAGCAGCCCTGATAGGGGCCATGAGCAGTTCTTC
CASSPDRGHEQFF
>TRBV19|few|TRBD1|TRBJ1-6
TGTGCCAGTAGTTCAACCGGGACAGATAATTCACCCCTCCACTTT
CASSSTGTDNSPLHF
>TRBV7-2|-|-|TRBJ1-3
TGTGCCAGCAGCCCTCCCGGGGGTCCTGGAAACACCATATATTTT
CASSPPGGPGNTIYF
>TRBV24-1|many|-|TRBJ2-3
TGTGCCACCAGTGATTTACTGTTTGAGGCAGATACGCAGTATTTT
CATSDLLFEADTQYF
>TRBV10-3|-|TRBD1|TRBJ1-1
TGTGCCATTAAACCCGGGACAGGAATGAACACTGAAGCTTTCTTT
CAIKPGTGMNTEAFF
>TRBV7-9|-|TRBD1|TRBJ2-4
TGTGCCAGCAGCTTAGCGACAGGGGGAATTGGAAACATTCAGTACTTC
CASSLATGGIGNIQYF
>TRBV5-1|-|TRBD1|TRBJ1-4
TGCGCCAGCAGCTGGGGACAGGGGCGGGAAAAACTGTTTTTT
CASSWGQGREKLFF
>TRBV20-1|-|-|TRBJ2-5
TGCAGTGCTAGAGACCTACGCAGGGTTGACGAGACCCAGTACTTC
CSARDLRRVDETQYF
>TRBV5-1|-|-|TRBJ2-5
TGCGCCAGCAGCCCGGCGCAGTACCAAGAGACCCAGTACTTC
CASSPAQYQETQYF
>TRBV7-2|-|-|TRBJ2-1
TGTGCCAGCAGCTGGGGGCAGGGGAAATCGAATGAGCAGTTCTTC
CASSWGQGKSNEQFF
>TRBV27|few|-|TRBJ1-1
TGTGCCAGCACTGGGGACAACAGGAGGACTGAAGCTTTCTTT
CASTGDNRRTEAFF
>TRBV2|many|-|TRBJ2-7
TGTGCCGGAAAGACATCCCTCTCGGAGCAGTACTTC
CAGKTSLSEQYF
>TRBV12-5|few|-|TRBJ2-2
TGTGCTAGTGGCCCTCTTGCGGTAAACACCGGGGAGCTGTTTTTT
CASGPLAVNTGELFF
>TRBV19|few|TRBD1|TRBJ2-1
TGTGCCAGTAAGACAGGGCCAGGTAACAATGAGCAGTTCTTC
CASKTGPGNNEQFF
>TRBV28|many|-|TRBJ1-1
TGTGCCAGCAGTCTTCCCCGGGACTTTGTGAACACTGAAGCTTTCTTT
CASSLPRDFVNTEAFF
>TRBV7-2|-|-|TRBJ2-3
TGTGCCAGCACACTGGACTATAAGGGTACGCAGTATTTT
CASTLDYKGTQYF
>TRBV5-1|-|-|TRBJ2-3
TGCGCCAGCAGCGTAGATACCCAAGTCACAGATACGCAGTATTTT
CASSVDTQVTDTQYF
>TRBV20-1|-|TRBD2|TRBJ2-1
TGCAGTGCTAGAGATCAAGGGACTAGCGGGGGCAATGAGCAGTTCTTC
CSARDQGTSGGNEQFF
>TRBV27|many|TRBD1|TRBJ2-7
TGTGCCAGCAGTTTGTCCGGGACAGGGTCCTACGAGCAGTACTTC
CASSLSGTGSYEQYF
>TRBV7-7|few|TRBD2|TRBJ2-2
TGTGCTAGCAGCTCCAGCGGGGGGCAGGTCACCGGGGAGCTGTTTTTT
CASSSSGGQVTGELFF
>TRBV27|-|TRBD1|TRBJ1-1
TGTGCCAGCAGTTTAGGACAGGGGATCCCTCCGGCTTTCTTT
CASSLGQGIPPAFF
>TRBV7-9|-|-|TRBJ1-6
TGTGCCAGCAGCTCCGATAGTAGGGGTTACTCACCCCTCCACTTT
CASSSDSRGYSPLHF
>TRBV11-2|many|TRBD2|TRBJ2-7
TGTGCCAGCAGCCCCGGACTAGCCCCAACCTCCTACGAGCAGTACTTC
CASSPGLAPTSYEQYF
>TRBV28|few|-|TRBJ1-4
TGTGCCAGCACAAGGCAGACTAATGAAAAACTGTTTTTT
CASTRQTNEKLFF
>TRBV7-2|-|TRBD2|TRBJ2-3
TGTGCCAGCAGCTTAGTCCATAGCGGGAGTGGGGATACGCAGTATTTT
CASSLVHSGSGDTQYF
>TRBV4-3|few|TRBD2|TRBJ2-3
TGCGCCAGCAGCCAAGTGACCGGGACTAGCGGGAGGAGGGATACGCAGTATTTT
CASSQVTGTSGRRDTQYF
>TRBV20-1|-|-|TRBJ2-7
TGTAGTGCTAGCAGCCTGGGCTACGAGCAGTACTTC
CSASSLGYEQYF
>TRBV10-3|-|TRBD2|TRBJ2-5
TGTGCCATCAGTGAGAAGGGACTAGCGGGAGACGGAGCTCAAGAGACCCAGTACTTC
CAISEKGLAGDGAQETQYF
>TRBV4-1|few|-|TRBJ2-4
TGCGCCAGCAGCCAGATGCCCATTACGAGCAAAAACATTCAGTACTTC
CASSQMPITSKNIQYF
>TRBV6-5|few|TRBD2|TRBJ2-2
TGTGCCAGCAGTCTAGCGGGAGACATGACCGGGGAGCTGTTTTTT
CASSLAGDMTGELFF
>TRBV28|-|TRBD1|TRBJ2-5
TGTGCCAGCAGTCTACCCGGGACAGGGGGTGAGACCCAGTACTTC
CASSLPGTGGETQYF
>TRBV5-1|few|-|TRBJ2-3
TGCGCCAGCAGCCCGTACCAAGAGGGGTCGACGCAGTATTTT
CASSPYQEGSTQYF
>TRBV12-3/TRBV12-4|-|-|TRBJ2-3
TGTGCCAGCAGCCCGGGACAAGCTGCAGATACGCAGTATTTT
CASSPGQAADTQYF